This T cell receptor (beta chain) was identified in a study of cytomegalovirus exposure and HLA in healthy donors. General observations from the study: Presence/absence analyses rested on an assumption that sequencing depth was roughly uniform across donors.

The length of the CDR3 is 16 residues. Germline CDR1 SGHDT, CDR2 YYEEEE. J lost 3 bases, V lost 3 bases, and 6 bases had no gene match. Concerning this clone itself: The target antigen is unknown.

The PCR contained 60 Vbeta and 13 Jbeta primers. Clones were sequenced by immunoSEQ multiplex PCR, and TCRdb holds only the in-frame ones, with some missing. The top ten hold 13% to 15% of the sample, which has 90,000 to 120,000 clones, 75% seen once. The chain uses TRBV5-6 and TRBJ1-6; TRBD1 agrees at 7 bases. This receptor was taken from a male donor in good health and CMV-seropositive. The sample taken for sequencing was PBMCs. CDR3 loop: CASSSTRDSYNSPLHF. Written as DNA, the CDR3 is TGTGCCAGCAGCTCGACCCGGGACAGCTATAATTCACCCCTCCACTTT.